This entry features one TCR beta chain sequence. Its antigen is still unknown. This entry belongs to a study of cytomegalovirus exposure and HLA in healthy donors. The germline V gene has CDR1 MDHEN and CDR2 SYDVKM. This CDR3 has 13 amino acids. With 10 bases clipped from V and 3 bases from J, the junction kept 8 bases outside the gene matches. Notes on the study in general: It emerged from a later analysis that several of the most significant clusters appeared to be linked to common viral pathogens. Some V segments, TRBV6-2 and TRBV6-3 among them, were indistinguishable and were therefore excluded.

Vbeta (60) and Jbeta (13) primers were used in the PCR. Sequencing used immunoSEQ multiplex PCR; TCRdb keeps in-frame clones, though not all of them. This table has fewer than 150,000 clones, 85% appearing once. V gene TRBV28 combines with J gene TRBJ2-7; TRBD1 matches at 8 bases. Sample: PBMCs. The sequence was collected from a woman younger than 45 in good health and CMV-seropositive. The CDR3 loop is CATHRTGYYEQYF. CDR3 DNA sequence: TGTGCCACTCACCGGACAGGGTACTACGAGCAGTACTTC.